Below, 32 T cell receptor beta chains from the same sample are listed, as sequenced in a study of PD-L1 blockade in urothelial cancer. The repertoire was sequenced with immunoSEQ multiplex PCR; TCRdb's copy has only in-frame clones and lacks some. The table includes about 38,000 clones, 65% to 85% detected once. This specimen was PBMCs, taken around atezolizumab (anti-PD-L1) treatment. The source is a man aged 55 to 70 with urothelial cancer.

This chain joins TRBV6-1 and TRBJ1-2; 7 bases map to TRBD1. This CDR3 contains 15 residues. With V trimmed by 1 base and J by 2 bases, 4 bases remained unmatched. Germline V gives CDR1 MNHNS, CDR2 SASEGT. CDR3 residues: CASSEVGTANYGYTF. CDR3 in DNA: TGTGCCAGCAGTGAAGTTGGGACAGCAAACTATGGCTACACCTTC.

This rearrangement joins TRBV2 to TRBJ2-7, with D perhaps TRBD1 (6 bases). The CDR3 consists of 14 residues. V was shortened by 5 bases and J by 3 bases, with 14 bases between the two germline ends. Germline-derived CDR1 and CDR2 are SNHLY and FYNNEI. CDR3 bases: TGTGCCAGCAGTCGCACAGGGACCCTCTACGAGCAGTACTTC. Encoded protein: CASSRTGTLYEQYF.

J is TRBJ2-2 and V is TRBV5-1; D ambiguous. The V and J ends lost 0 bases and 5 bases respectively, with 5 bases between them. This CDR3 contains 13 residues. Germline values: CDR1 SGHRS, CDR2 YFSETQ. The CDR3: CASSLERTGELFF. The CDR3 region has the DNA TGCGCCAGCAGCTTGGAGAGAACCGGGGAGCTGTTTTTT.

V is TRBV27 and J is TRBJ1-4, with D possibly TRBD1 on 5 matching bases. CDR1 and CDR2 (germline): MNHEY, SMNVEV (reference sequence). The CDR3 loop spans 14 amino acids. V was shortened by 2 bases and J by 8 bases, with 12 bases between the two germline ends. CDR3 amino acids: CASSLNGAAEKLFF. In nucleotides, the CDR3 is TGTGCCAGCAGTTTAAATGGGGCCGCGGAAAAACTGTTTTTT.

The CDR3 bases are TGTGCCAGCAGCTTGGCCGGGACAGGGGCCGCCGGGGGCTACACCTTC. This encodes CASSLAGTGAAGGYTF. The chain carries TRBV5-5 and TRBJ1-2; TRBD1 agrees at 10 bases. V shed 0 bases and J 8 bases; nucleotides not matched to a gene: 10. Germline V gives CDR1 SGHKS, CDR2 YYEKEE (reference sequence). This CDR3 is built from 16 residues.

The rearrangement links TRBV19 to TRBJ2-1; TRBD2 matches at 11 bases. V lost 1 base and J lost 3; bases outside the gene matches: 2. The CDR3 runs to 16 residues. Germline CDR1 LNHDA, CDR2 SQIVND (reference sequence). CDR3 coding DNA: TGTGCCAGTAGTATAGGACTAGCGGGGAGCTACAATGAGCAGTTCTTC. Its translation: CASSIGLAGSYNEQFF.

The rearrangement joins TRBV27 to TRBJ1-1; D is unclear. V lost 2 bases to trimming and J lost 5 bases, with 9 bases between them. Germline V CDR1 and CDR2: MNHEY, SMNVEV (reference sequence). CDR3 length: 13 residues. The CDR3 loop reads CASSLDLVTEAFF. The CDR3, as DNA: TGTGCCAGCAGTTTAGACTTGGTGACTGAAGCTTTCTTT.

The rearrangement joins TRBV28 to TRBJ2-7; 10 nucleotides agree with TRBD2. This CDR3 spans 15 amino acids. Germline V gives CDR1 MDHEN, CDR2 SYDVKM. V lost 8 bases and J lost 3; bases outside the gene matches: 10. CDR3 residues: CASSTGTSAYYEQYF. CDR3 coding DNA: TGTGCCAGCTCGACCGGGACTAGCGCCTACTACGAGCAGTACTTC.

This rearrangement joins TRBV7-2 to TRBJ2-5; possible D gene TRBD1, 5 bases. This CDR3 contains 16 residues. From germline, CDR1 is SGHTA and CDR2 FQGNSA. V was cut by 5 bases and J by 5 bases, with 21 bases left in between. The CDR3 DNA follows: TGTGCCAGCAGCCCCCTCAATAGGGGAATCGGGGAGACCCAGTACTTC. It is translated as CASSPLNRGIGETQYF. The full variable domain, completed using reference TRBV7-2 and TRBJ2-5, is GAGVSQSPSNKVTEKGKDVELRCDPISGHTALYWYRQSLGQGLEFLIYFQGNSAPDKSGLPSDRFSAERTGGSVSTLTIQRTQQEDSAVYLCASSPLNRGIGETQYFGPGTRLLVL.

The chain uses TRBV19 and TRBJ1-5, with D tentatively TRBD1 (6 bases). Deletions cut 5 bases from V and 0 bases from J, with 17 bases between. The CDR3 has 17 amino acids. Germline-derived CDR1 and CDR2 are LNHDA and SQIVND (reference sequence). CDR3: CASSGTIRGHSNQPQHF. In DNA, the CDR3 is TGTGCCAGTAGTGGGACAATACGAGGCCATAGCAATCAGCCCCAGCATTTT.

The chain links TRBV27 to TRBJ2-6, with D maybe TRBD1 (6 bases). This CDR3 spans 16 amino acids. Germline CDR1 and CDR2: MNHEY and SMNVEV (reference sequence). The V end lost 5 bases, the J end lost 0 bases, and 11 bases lay between the germline ends. This CDR3 is CASSRGTSSGANVLTF. The CDR3, as DNA: TGTGCCAGCAGTCGTGGGACATCCTCTGGGGCCAACGTCCTGACTTTC.

V gene TRBV20-1 combines with J gene TRBJ1-4; the D is unclear. CDR1 and CDR2 from the germline V gene are DFQATT and SNEGSKA (reference sequence). There are 11 residues in the CDR3. V lost 7 bases and J 1 base, leaving 4 bases between the germline ends. CDR3 DNA: TGCAGTGTCGGAACTAATGAAAAACTGTTTTTT. This gives the protein CSVGTNEKLFF.

The chain joins TRBV11-2 to TRBJ2-4; TRBD2 might be the D (5 bases). Germline V CDR1 and CDR2: SGHAT, FQNNGV. V lost 5 bases to trimming and J lost 13 bases, with 15 bases between them. The CDR3 runs 12 residues. Here the CDR3 DNA reads TGTGCCAGCAGCCCAGACCGGGGTTTCCAGTACTTC. Its protein product is CASSPDRGFQYF.

V gene TRBV2 combines with J gene TRBJ1-5; TRBD1 might be the D (5 bases). Germline V gene data show CDR1 as SNHLY and CDR2 as FYNNEI. The V and J ends lost 1 base and 2 bases respectively, with 12 bases between them. The CDR3 consists of 16 residues. The CDR3 is CASSEVGGDGNQPQHF. In nucleotides, the CDR3 is TGTGCCAGCAGTGAAGTAGGAGGGGATGGCAATCAGCCCCAGCATTTT.

The chain recombines TRBV14 with TRBJ1-1, with D possibly TRBD1 on 5 matching bases. Looked up from germline, CDR1 is SGHDN and CDR2 is FVKESK. The ends were cut back, 1 base at V and 4 bases at J, with 7 bases in the middle. This CDR3 contains 13 residues. The CDR3 bases are TGTGCCAGCAGCCAAGGACAGATCACTGAAGCTTTCTTT. Amino acids: CASSQGQITEAFF.

V is TRBV11-3 and J is TRBJ2-2; 7 bases are shared with TRBD2. V gave up 6 bases and J gave up 6 bases; unmatched junction bases: 4. The CDR3 is 13 residues long. The germline CDR1 and CDR2 sequences are SGHNT and YENEEA. The CDR3 loop reads CASSFSGSGELFF. CDR3 nucleotide sequence: TGTGCCAGCAGTTTTAGCGGGTCCGGGGAGCTGTTTTTT. Together with reference TRBV11-3 and TRBJ2-2, the CDR3 gives the full variable domain: EAGVVQSPRYKIIEKKQPVAFWCNPISGHNTLYWYLQNLGQGPELLIRYENEEAVDDSQLPKDRFSAERLKGVDSTLKIQPAELGDSAVYLCASSFSGSGELFFGEGSRLTVL.

The chain employs TRBV6-5 and TRBJ2-1, with a weak D call TRBD2 (5 bases). The CDR3 has 11 residues. Trimming took off 6 bases at V and 6 bases at J, with 6 bases between the two ends. Germline CDR1 reads MNHEY; CDR2 reads SVGAGI. The CDR3 nucleotides read TGTGCCAGCAGACTAGTCAATGAGCAGTTCTTC. It codes for CASRLVNEQFF.

V gene TRBV2 combines with J gene TRBJ1-6, with 9 bases lining up with TRBD1. Trimming at V came to 4 bases and at J to 9 bases, leaving 7 bases not matched to a gene. The CDR3 has 15 amino acids. Germline CDR1 and CDR2: SNHLY and FYNNEI. The CDR3 nucleotides are TGTGCCAGCAGTGTTATGGGACAGGGAACTTCACCCCTCCACTTT. Amino acid sequence: CASSVMGQGTSPLHF.

The genes are TRBV11-2 and TRBJ2-6; a possible D gene is TRBD1 (5 bases). There are 16 residues in the CDR3. V lost 0 bases, J lost 1 base, and 7 bases lay in between. Germline CDR1 SGHAT, CDR2 FQNNGV. For the CDR3, the DNA is TGTGCCAGCAGCTTAGACAGGGTTTCTGGGGCCAACGTCCTGACTTTC. Protein product: CASSLDRVSGANVLTF.

This chain uses TRBV7-9 with TRBJ2-7; D not resolved. The CDR3 is 14 amino acids. Germline lookup yields CDR1 SEHNR and CDR2 FQNEAQ (reference sequence). The V gene lost 4 bases and the J gene lost 3 bases, with 13 bases spanning the gap. CDR3 sequence (DNA): TGTGCCAGCAGCTACGACTTAGGCTACTACGAGCAGTACTTC. Translating gives CASSYDLGYYEQYF.

J is TRBJ1-5 and V is TRBV5-8, with D possibly TRBD1 on 5 matching bases. Trimming left V 0 bases short and J 4 bases short, with 14 bases between. Germline CDR1 is SGHTS and CDR2 is YDEGEE. This CDR3 contains 16 residues. The CDR3 bases are TGTGCCAGCAGCTTGGGTGTCAGGGAGGGGAATCAGCCCCAGCATTTT. This encodes CASSLGVREGNQPQHF.

V and J are TRBV19 and TRBJ2-3, with 9 bases that match TRBD2. The CDR3 runs 15 residues. Germline-derived CDR1 and CDR2 are LNHDA and SQIVND (reference sequence). The V gene end was trimmed by 7 bases and the J gene end by 2 bases; junction bases not matched to a gene: 7. CDR3 residues: CASKGLAWDTDTQYF. The CDR3 DNA follows: TGTGCCAGTAAGGGACTAGCCTGGGACACAGATACGCAGTATTTT.

This chain links TRBV12-5 with TRBJ1-4, with TRBD1 matching over 7 bases. In germline, CDR1 is LGHNT, CDR2 FRNRAP. The CDR3 runs to 16 residues. The junction had 8 bases not matched to a gene; V was cut back by 2 bases and J by 5 bases. The CDR3 nucleotides are TGTGCTAGTGGTTTGCCACGGACAGGTGAAAATGAAAAACTGTTTTTT. Protein: CASGLPRTGENEKLFF.

This chain links TRBV11-3 with TRBJ2-1; possible D gene TRBD1, 6 bases. The CDR3 runs 13 residues. Per the germline V gene, CDR1 is SGHNT and CDR2 is YENEEA. Trimming left V 4 bases short and J 8 bases short, with 12 bases between. As DNA, the CDR3 is TGTGCCAGCAGCTCGGGACCAGGGGATGAGCAGTTCTTC. Amino acid sequence: CASSSGPGDEQFF.

The rearrangement joins TRBV7-2 to TRBJ2-7; D possibly corresponds to TRBD1 (6 bases). V dropped 6 bases and J dropped 1 base, with 13 bases sitting between them. Per germline, CDR1 SGHTA and CDR2 FQGNSA. CDR3 size: 14 residues. CDR3 amino acids: CASRPGTTSYEQYF. The CDR3 region has the DNA TGTGCCAGCAGACCCGGGACAACTTCCTACGAGCAGTACTTC. Complete variable domain (other parts from reference TRBV7-2 and TRBJ2-7): GAGVSQSPSNKVTEKGKDVELRCDPISGHTALYWYRQSLGQGLEFLIYFQGNSAPDKSGLPSDRFSAERTGGSVSTLTIQRTQQEDSAVYLCASRPGTTSYEQYFGPGTRLTVT.

Details on this clone: A junction boundary mismatches the germline segment, possibly from a read error. In the same sample, other DNA sequences code for this CDR3. The chain links TRBV11-1 to TRBJ2-2; 8 bases are shared with TRBD1. The CDR3 length is 15 residues. Germline assignment: CDR1 SGHAT and CDR2 FQDESV (reference sequence). The CDR3, as DNA: TGTGCCAGCAGCACCGGACAGGGTAGCACCGGGGAACTGTTTTTT. Amino acid sequence: CASSTGQGSTGELFF.

V gene TRBV15 combines with J gene TRBJ1-1; 9 bases agree with TRBD1. The trim removed 0 bases at V and 5 bases at J, leaving 7 bases unmatched. This CDR3 contains 16 residues. From germline, CDR1 is LNHNV and CDR2 YYDKDF (reference sequence). CDR3 DNA: TGTGCCACCAGCAGAGATCTACAGGGGGCTGGGACTGAAGCTTTCTTT. Protein: CATSRDLQGAGTEAFF.

The rearrangement uses TRBV6-1 and TRBJ1-2; TRBD1 matches at 8 bases. Germline trimming cut 4 bases from V and 4 bases from J; bases unmatched to any gene: 8. The germline CDR1 and CDR2 sequences are MNHNS and SASEGT. The CDR3 has 15 amino acids. The CDR3 DNA reads as TGTGCCAGCAGTGCCTCGGACAGGGAGCTCTATGGCTACACCTTC. This translates into CASSASDRELYGYTF.

This clone was counted only a few times. The chain is built from TRBV29-1 and TRBJ1-1; no definite D call. The germline V gene encodes CDR1 SQVTM and CDR2 ANQGSEA. V lost 1 base to trimming and J lost 2 bases, with 8 bases between them. This CDR3 has 13 amino acids. CDR3 bases: TGCAGCGTTGAAGGAGCGGGAAACACTGAAGCTTTCTTT. The encoded protein is CSVEGAGNTEAFF.

The chain carries TRBV5-8 and TRBJ2-5; 10 bases map to TRBD2. In germline, CDR1 is SGHTS, CDR2 YDEGEE. Germline trimming cut 4 bases from V and 5 bases from J; bases unmatched to any gene: 5. This CDR3 spans 14 amino acids. CDR3 nucleotides: TGTGCCAGCAGCCCCGGGACTAGCGTGGAGACCCAGTACTTC. Translated: CASSPGTSVETQYF.

V gene TRBV5-1 combines with J gene TRBJ2-2; 7 bases match TRBD1. Unmatched junction bases numbered 12, after V lost 3 bases and J lost 7 bases. The CDR3 is made up of 16 amino acids. From germline, CDR1 is SGHRS and CDR2 YFSETQ. In DNA form, the CDR3 reads TGCGCCAGCAGCTACGATCCGTACAGGGGCGGCGGGGAGCTGTTTTTT. It codes for CASSYDPYRGGGELFF.

The chain is built from TRBV5-1 and TRBJ2-2; possibly TRBD2 for D (7 bases). The germline V gene encodes CDR1 SGHRS and CDR2 YFSETQ. Trimming cost V 0 bases and J 4 bases, with 13 bases left between them. The CDR3 extends over 16 amino acids. The CDR3 loop reads CASSLDGGASTGELFF. The CDR3 DNA reads as TGCGCCAGCAGCTTGGATGGGGGGGCGAGCACCGGGGAGCTGTTTTTT.